This TCR beta chain was captured in a study of regulatory T cells in long-lasting Graves disease. Overall study context: Antithyroid drugs had been given to newly diagnosed Graves' patients for under 3 months.

This clonotype was observed a handful of times. Trimming took off 0 bases at V and 9 bases at J, with 13 bases between the two ends. Germline V gives CDR1 SGHDT, CDR2 YYEEEE. This CDR3 is built from 13 residues. To make TCR beta libraries, researchers used iRepertoire HTBI primers and Arm-PCR of CDR3 regions. TCRdb re-called the multiplex PCR reads through MiXCR, storing one row per CDR3 protein. Here the sample spans about 330,000 distinct CDR3 sequences, around 15% being singletons. Time point reported: newly diagnosed GD, antithyroid drugs for less than 3 months. Generation of the TCR library employed RNA extracted from PBMCs. These sequences were also reported in another study, on T cells in Graves' hyperthyroidism and ophthalmopathy. That source reports: In the blood, most expanded thyroid clonotypes above 0.001 appeared as well.

This chain uses TRBV5-6 with TRBJ2-7; maybe TRBD1 (6 bases). This receptor was taken from a woman younger than 35 with Graves disease. This material consisted of peripheral blood mononuclear cells (PBMCs), taken at new diagnosis, from a patient treated with antithyroid drugs. CDR3 coding DNA: TGTGCCAGCAGCTTGGAAGGACAGAAGAGGCAGTACTTC. The encoded protein is CASSLEGQKRQYF.